A selection of T cell receptor beta chains follows, all from one sample in a study of blood T cells in healthy people across ages. TCRdb independently ran MiXCR on the 5' RACE reads; one entry per CDR3 protein. The table lists around 650,000 distinct CDR3 sequences, about 30% of them singletons. Sequencing was performed on blood. The receptors stem from a woman of 80 years or more in good health. Both conserved end residues are part of each CDR3. Fields, in order: J gene, clone size, V gene, CDR3 protein. Expanded clones are given a class, and other clones once, few, many or no size at all.

TRBJ1-4,few,TRBV5-6,CASSPIRGGTNEKLFF
TRBJ1-5,NA,TRBV20-1,CSAIGLGASNQPQHF
TRBJ2-1,many,TRBV5-1,CASSFTSGGSYNEQFF
TRBJ1-5,NA,TRBV9,CASSVGAVNQPQHF
TRBJ2-6,many,TRBV7-2,CATGSSGANVLTF
TRBJ2-7,once,TRBV7-9,CASSDGLAYEQYF
TRBJ2-7,NA,TRBV27,CASSGVRYEQYF
NA,NA,TRBV7-8,CASRPSGDEQYF
TRBJ2-4,many,TRBV2,CASINRGGAENIQYF
TRBJ1-4,many,TRBV7-8,CASSSSGGRNEKLFF
TRBJ1-1,many,TRBV5-1,CASSLSQTGLNTEAFF
TRBJ2-7,many,TRBV6-2/TRBV6-3,CASQRGAFYEQYF
TRBJ1-2,many,TRBV5-5,CASSSETGSNYGYTF
TRBJ1-1,NA,TRBV12-3/TRBV12-4,CASGTGRTNTEAFF
TRBJ1-3,few,TRBV6-5,CASSRDGQLGNTIYF
TRBJ2-3,many,TRBV10-3,CAISESGLSADTQYF
TRBJ2-5,many,TRBV5-1,CASSMTSLVQETQYF
TRBJ2-3,NA,TRBV7-9,CASSSITSGGDSTDTQYF
TRBJ2-1,NA,TRBV18,CASAPKTYNEQFF
TRBJ1-5,NA,TRBV30,CAWGEGSRGNQPQHF
TRBJ2-3,many,TRBV7-2,CASSLDQGIGTDTQYF
TRBJ2-5,many,TRBV5-6,CASSLGRQGEQETQYF
TRBJ1-1,NA,TRBV5-1,CASRRGERTEAFF
TRBJ2-1,many,TRBV7-9,CASASPGQGIDEQFF
TRBJ2-3,NA,TRBV6-5,CASSYGGKSTDTQYF
TRBJ2-1,NA,TRBV6-1,CATGVGRHNEQFF
TRBJ1-1,NA,TRBV20-1,CSARDPQGKEAFF